The 7 T cell receptor beta chains below all came from one sample that was sequenced in a study of human T cells and chemical hapten exposure. TCRdb used MiXCR to reprocess the RACE reads, holding one entry per CDR3 protein. The sample consists of roughly 50,000 distinct CDR3 sequences, 11% of them appearing once. The time point here: patch test 1, 2 weeks after DPC sensitization. Sample treatment: therapeutic diphenylcyclopropenone sensitization with weekly scalp DPC. The authors extracted total RNA from unfractionated whole blood. Sample: whole blood, taken in connection with sensitization to the hapten diphenylcyclopropenone (DPC). These receptors came from a woman aged 40 to 50 with alopecia areata. Some clones in this sample may be carry-over from other donors' samples.

The rearrangement uses TRBV30 and TRBJ1-3; 7 nucleotides align to TRBD1. Trimming at V came to 1 base and at J to 3 bases, leaving 15 bases not matched to a gene. The CDR3 totals 18 residues. Germline CDR1 GTSNPN, CDR2 SVGIG (reference sequence). CDR3 loop: CAWSGPGRVGGSGNTIYF. The CDR3 nucleotides read TGTGCCTGGAGTGGCCCGGGACGCGTAGGGGGCAGTGGAAACACCATATATTTT.

This clonotype has more than one count but fewer than ten. The V gene is TRBV6-6, the J gene TRBJ1-5; D is uncertain. CDR3 length: 13 amino acids. The ends were cut back, 2 bases at V and 1 base at J, with 3 bases in the middle. Germline V gene lookup returns CDR1 MNHNY and CDR2 SVGAGI (reference sequence). CDR3 in amino acids: CASSYTSNQPQHF. CDR3 sequence (DNA): TGTGCCAGCAGTTACACGAGCAATCAGCCCCAGCATTTT.

Many counts were recorded for this clonotype. The chain carries TRBV12-3 or TRBV12-4 and TRBJ2-1; D is undetermined. V was pared by 4 bases and J by 6 bases, with 10 bases between. This CDR3 is built from 13 residues. The CDR3 DNA reads TGTGCCAGCAGTTACACCGGATTCAATGAGCAGTTCTTC. Protein product: CASSYTGFNEQFF.

Ten or more counts support this clonotype. The rearrangement links TRBV12-2 to TRBJ1-4; the table calls TRBD1, which could not be checked here. TRBV12-2 is listed as a pseudogene. CDR3 length equals 17 residues. Written as DNA, the CDR3 is TGTGCAAGTCACCAGAATCAGGGGGCGCGAACTAATGAAAAACTGTTTTTT. This sequence encodes CASHQNQGARTNEKLFF.

This clonotype was seen a few times. The genes are TRBV20-1 and TRBJ2-2, with 11 bases identical to TRBD2. The CDR3 loop spans 16 amino acids. The V gene end was trimmed by 4 bases and the J gene end by 5 bases; junction bases not matched to a gene: 9. In germline, CDR1 is DFQATT, CDR2 SNEGSKA (reference sequence). The CDR3 is CSAIPPLAGGTGELFF. The DNA of the CDR3 is TGCAGTGCTATCCCCCCCCTAGCGGGAGGTACCGGGGAGCTGTTTTTT.

This clonotype was seen a few times. The rearrangement uses TRBV5-1 and TRBJ2-3, with a weak D call TRBD1 (6 bases). V was trimmed by 2 bases and J by 6 bases, leaving 10 bases between them. In germline, CDR1 is SGHRS, CDR2 YFSETQ. The CDR3 totals 13 residues. CDR3 sequence reads: CASSFRGYDTQYF. CDR3 bases: TGCGCCAGCAGCTTCAGGGGTTACGATACGCAGTATTTT.

The chain employs TRBV7-9 and TRBJ2-5; 12 nucleotides align to TRBD2. This CDR3 region has 18 residues. Germline V gene data show CDR1 as SEHNR and CDR2 as FQNEAQ (reference sequence). With 3 bases clipped from V and 0 bases from J, the junction kept 8 bases outside the gene matches. The CDR3: CASSLTSGGALYQETQYF. The CDR3 DNA is TGTGCCAGCAGCTTGACTAGCGGGGGCGCCTTGTACCAAGAGACCCAGTACTTC.